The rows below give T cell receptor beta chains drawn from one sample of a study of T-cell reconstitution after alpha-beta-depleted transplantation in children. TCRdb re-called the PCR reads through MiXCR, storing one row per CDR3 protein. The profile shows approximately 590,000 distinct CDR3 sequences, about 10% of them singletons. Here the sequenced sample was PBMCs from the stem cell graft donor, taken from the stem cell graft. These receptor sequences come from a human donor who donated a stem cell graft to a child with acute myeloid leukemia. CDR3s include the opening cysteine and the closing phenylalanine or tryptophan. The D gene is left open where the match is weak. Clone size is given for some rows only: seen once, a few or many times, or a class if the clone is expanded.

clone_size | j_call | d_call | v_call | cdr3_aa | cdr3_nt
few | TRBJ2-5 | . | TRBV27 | CASSHLGESETQYF | TGTGCCAGCAGTCACCTGGGGGAGAGCGAGACCCAGTACTTC
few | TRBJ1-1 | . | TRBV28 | CASTHRDTEAFF | TGTGCCAGCACCCACAGGGACACTGAAGCTTTCTTT
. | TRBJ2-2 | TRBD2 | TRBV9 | CASSVVVAGITGELFF | TGTGCCAGCAGCGTAGTTGTAGCGGGGATCACCGGGGAGCTGTTTTTT
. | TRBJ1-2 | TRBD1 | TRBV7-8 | CASSLGDSPYGYTF | TGTGCCAGCAGCTTAGGGGACAGCCCCTATGGCTACACCTTC
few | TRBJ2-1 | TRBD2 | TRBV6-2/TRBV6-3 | CASSKAGRDEQFF | TGTGCCAGCAGCAAGGCCGGGAGGGATGAGCAGTTCTTC
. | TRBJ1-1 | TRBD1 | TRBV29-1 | CSSGQGAEAFF | TGCAGCTCCGGACAGGGGGCTGAAGCTTTCTTT
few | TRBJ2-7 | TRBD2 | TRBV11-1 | CASSPSPGLAGTYYEQYF | TGTGCCAGCAGCCCCTCCCCCGGACTAGCGGGAACATACTACGAGCAGTACTTC
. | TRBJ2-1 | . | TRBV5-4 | CASSLKEIYNEQFF | TGTGCCAGCAGCTTGAAGGAGATTTACAATGAGCAGTTCTTC
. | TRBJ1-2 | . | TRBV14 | CASSRAQTSYGYTF | TGTGCCAGCAGCCGAGCACAAACCAGCTATGGCTACACCTTC
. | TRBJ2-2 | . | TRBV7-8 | CASSLARRTANTGELFF | TGTGCCAGCAGCTTAGCTCGGAGGACAGCGAACACCGGGGAGCTGTTTTTT
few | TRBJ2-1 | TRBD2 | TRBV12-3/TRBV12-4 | CASSWRTSGTFF | TGTGCCAGCAGTTGGAGGACTAGCGGGACGTTCTTC
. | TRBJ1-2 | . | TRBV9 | CASLGGDYGYTF | TGTGCCAGCCTTGGGGGCGACTATGGCTACACCTTC
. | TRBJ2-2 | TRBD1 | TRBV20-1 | CSARGQGAAGELFF | TGCAGTGCTAGGGGTCAGGGGGCCGCCGGGGAGCTGTTTTTT
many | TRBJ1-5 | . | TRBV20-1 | CSARDRGGNQPQHF | TGCAGTGCTAGAGATCGGGGAGGGAATCAGCCCCAGCATTTT
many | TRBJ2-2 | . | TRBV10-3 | CATGTSGELFF | TGTGCCACGGGGACAAGCGGGGAGCTGTTTTTT
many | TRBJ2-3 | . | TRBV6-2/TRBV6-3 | CASSPSGTDTQYF | TGTGCCAGCAGTCCTTCGGGGACAGATACGCAGTATTTT
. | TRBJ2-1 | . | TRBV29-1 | CSVDRGRNEQFF | TGCAGCGTTGACAGGGGACGGAATGAGCAGTTCTTC
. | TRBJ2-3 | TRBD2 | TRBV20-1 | CSARLAGVRDTQYF | TGCAGTGCTCGTCTAGCGGGAGTCAGAGATACGCAGTATTTT
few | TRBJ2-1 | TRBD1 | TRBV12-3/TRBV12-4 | CASSLETGNLDNEQFF | TGTGCCAGCAGTCTAGAGACAGGGAACTTAGACAATGAGCAGTTCTTC
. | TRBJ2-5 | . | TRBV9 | CASSVDGGGPQTQYF | TGTGCCAGCAGCGTAGATGGGGGAGGCCCACAGACCCAGTACTTC
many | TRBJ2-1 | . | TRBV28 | CASSSLAVSSYNEQFF | TGTGCCAGTAGTTCCTTAGCGGTTAGCTCCTACAATGAGCAGTTCTTC
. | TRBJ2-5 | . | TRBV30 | CAWRQVPQETQYF | TGTGCCTGGAGACAGGTCCCTCAAGAGACCCAGTACTTC
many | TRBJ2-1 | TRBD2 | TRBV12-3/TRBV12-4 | CASSLSAGSGSHNEQFF | TGTGCCAGCAGTTTGAGCGCAGGTAGCGGGAGCCACAATGAGCAGTTCTTC
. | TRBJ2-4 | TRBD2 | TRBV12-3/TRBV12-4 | CASSLLLAGILAKNIQYF | TGTGCCAGCAGTTTACTTCTAGCGGGTATACTAGCCAAAAACATTCAGTACTTC
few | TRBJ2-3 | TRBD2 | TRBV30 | CAWSATSADTQYF | TGTGCCTGGAGTGCAACTAGCGCAGATACGCAGTATTTT
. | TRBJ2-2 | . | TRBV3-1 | CASSLPSIQSGELFF | TGTGCCAGCAGCCTACCATCGATACAGTCCGGGGAGCTGTTTTTT
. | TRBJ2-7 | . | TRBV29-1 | CSVEKAEVGLPYEQYF | TGCAGCGTTGAAAAAGCGGAAGTCGGCCTACCCTACGAGCAGTACTTC
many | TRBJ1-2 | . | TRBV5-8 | CASSPSGGYYGYTF | TGTGCCAGCAGCCCCTCGGGGGGTTACTATGGCTACACCTTC
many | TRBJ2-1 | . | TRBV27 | CASKTGPNRDEQFF | TGTGCCAGCAAAACAGGTCCAAACCGTGATGAGCAGTTCTTC
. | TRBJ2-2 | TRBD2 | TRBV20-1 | CSARITSGRPNTGELFF | TGCAGTGCTAGAATTACTAGCGGGAGGCCGAACACCGGGGAGCTGTTTTTT
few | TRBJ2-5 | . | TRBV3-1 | CASSKGASGPQETQYF | TGTGCCAGCAGCAAGGGGGCTAGCGGGCCTCAAGAGACCCAGTACTTC
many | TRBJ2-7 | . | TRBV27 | CASSLGGKYEQYF | TGTGCCAGCAGTTTAGGGGGGAAATACGAGCAGTACTTC
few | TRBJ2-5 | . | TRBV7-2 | CASRAPQETQYF | TGTGCCAGCCGGGCACCACAAGAGACCCAGTACTTC
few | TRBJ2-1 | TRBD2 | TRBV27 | CASRSPGLGGYNEQFF | TGTGCCAGCAGGTCACCGGGACTAGGGGGGTACAATGAGCAGTTCTTC
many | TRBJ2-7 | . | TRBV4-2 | CASSQGRAYEQYF | TGTGCCAGCAGCCAAGGGAGAGCCTACGAGCAGTACTTC
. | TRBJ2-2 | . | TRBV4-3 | CASSQDVGGGKTGELFF | TGCGCCAGCAGCCAAGATGTCGGAGGGGGCAAGACCGGGGAGCTGTTTTTT
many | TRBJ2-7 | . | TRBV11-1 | CASSTWANEQYF | TGTGCCAGCAGCACTTGGGCTAACGAGCAGTACTTC
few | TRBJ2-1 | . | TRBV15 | CATSRDGKGNEQFF | TGTGCCACCAGCAGAGATGGGAAAGGCAATGAGCAGTTCTTC
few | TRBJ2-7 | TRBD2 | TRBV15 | CATSRDRRAGVFHEQYF | TGTGCCACCAGCAGAGATCGGAGGGCGGGAGTGTTCCACGAGCAGTACTTC
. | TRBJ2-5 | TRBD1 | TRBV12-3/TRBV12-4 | CASSLAIDRAETQYF | TGTGCCAGCAGTTTAGCGATCGACAGGGCGGAGACCCAGTACTTC
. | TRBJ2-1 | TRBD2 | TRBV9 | CASSPLGGTSGSNEQFF | TGTGCCAGCAGTCCCTTAGGTGGGACTAGCGGAAGCAATGAGCAGTTCTTC
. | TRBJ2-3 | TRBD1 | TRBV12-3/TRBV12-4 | CASRVQGATDTQYF | TGTGCCAGCAGAGTACAGGGGGCAACAGATACGCAGTATTTT
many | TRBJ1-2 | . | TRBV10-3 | CAISDFEGTDGYTF | TGTGCCATCAGTGATTTTGAGGGAACGGATGGCTACACCTTC
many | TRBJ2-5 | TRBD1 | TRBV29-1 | CSVKTGGAETQYF | TGCAGCGTTAAGACAGGGGGGGCTGAGACCCAGTACTTC
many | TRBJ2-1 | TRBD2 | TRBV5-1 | CASGPSGMEYNEQFF | TGCGCCAGCGGGCCTAGCGGAATGGAGTACAATGAGCAGTTCTTC
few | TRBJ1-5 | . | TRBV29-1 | CSVVQSNQPQHF | TGCAGCGTTGTACAAAGCAATCAGCCCCAGCATTTT
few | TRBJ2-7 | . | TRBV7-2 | CASSFSGGSSYEQYF | TGTGCCAGCAGCTTCTCCGGCGGTAGCTCCTACGAGCAGTACTTC
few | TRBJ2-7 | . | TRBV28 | CASTDYLYEQYF | TGTGCCAGCACGGACTACCTCTACGAGCAGTACTTC
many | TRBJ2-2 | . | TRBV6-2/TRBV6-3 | CASRIPGNGELFF | TGTGCCAGCAGGATACCCGGGAACGGGGAGCTGTTTTTT
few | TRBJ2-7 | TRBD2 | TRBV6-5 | CASSTSSGRVSYEQYF | TGTGCCAGCAGTACGTCTAGCGGGAGGGTATCCTACGAGCAGTACTTC